A selection of T cell receptor beta chains follows, all from one sample in a study of OX40 agonist ivuxolimab in advanced cancers. Using immunoSEQ multiplex PCR, the repertoire was profiled, and TCRdb retains in-frame clones only, with some absent. Of fewer than 90,000 clones listed, around 86% were seen once; the top ten hold roughly 2.5%. The sequencing here drew on CD4+ or CD8+ T cells sorted from blood, taken in a trial of the OX40 agonist ivuxolimab. The receptor source for this set is an adult with an advanced solid tumor such as melanoma, head and neck, liver or kidney cancer. Each CDR3 is given with its conserved first and last residue. D genes are given only for firm matches. The size field is filled for only some rows; it gives once, few, many or a size class.

D gene	V gene	clone size	CDR3 length	J gene	CDR3 protein	CDR3 DNA
-	TRBV11-2	-	13	TRBJ2-1	CASSLNSANEQFF	TGTGCCAGCAGCTTAAATAGCGCTAATGAGCAGTTCTTC
-	TRBV4-2	-	14	TRBJ2-7	CASSQERLAYEQYF	TGTGCCAGCAGCCAAGAAAGGCTGGCCTACGAGCAGTACTTC
-	TRBV28	-	15	TRBJ1-1	CASPPSSDIRAEAFF	TGTGCCAGTCCGCCATCCTCGGACATTAGGGCTGAAGCTTTCTTT
-	TRBV7-2	-	15	TRBJ1-5	CASSLEQDSNQPQHF	TGTGCCAGCAGCTTAGAGCAGGATAGCAATCAGCCCCAGCATTTT
-	TRBV5-5	once	16	TRBJ1-5	CASSPRGRGARQPQHF	TGTGCCAGCAGCCCCCGGGGACGGGGGGCGAGACAGCCCCAGCATTTT
-	TRBV14	-	14	TRBJ2-1	CASSQSSRYNEQFF	TGTGCCAGCAGCCAATCCTCGCGGTACAATGAGCAGTTCTTC
-	TRBV7-6	-	15	TRBJ2-7	CASSLASPSSPEQYF	TGTGCCAGCAGCTTAGCGTCCCCGTCGTCCCCCGAGCAGTACTTC
-	TRBV7-6	-	15	TRBJ2-7	CASSLDTNKAYEQYF	TGTGCCAGCAGCCTTGACACTAATAAAGCCTACGAGCAGTACTTC
-	TRBV4-3	-	15	TRBJ2-1	CASSQGGEPYNEQFF	TGCGCCAGCAGCCAGGGAGGAGAACCCTACAATGAGCAGTTCTTC
TRBD1	TRBV7-2	-	14	TRBJ2-2	CASSKDRVPGELFF	TGTGCCAGCAGCAAGGACAGGGTCCCCGGGGAGCTGTTTTTT
-	TRBV7-2	-	17	TRBJ2-1	CASSLGAGASSYNEQFF	TGTGCCAGCAGCTTAGGGGCAGGGGCTTCCTCCTACAATGAGCAGTTCTTC
TRBD1	TRBV11-2	-	14	TRBJ1-6	CASSPQTGFSPLHF	TGTGCCAGCAGCCCCCAGACAGGGTTCTCACCCCTCCACTTT
TRBD2	TRBV28	-	15	TRBJ2-3	CASSRSGVSTDTQYF	TGTGCCAGCAGCCGTAGCGGGGTTAGCACAGATACGCAGTATTTT
-	TRBV7-2	-	15	TRBJ2-5	CASSLRRTQAETQYF	TGTGCCAGCAGCTTACGGAGAACCCAAGCGGAGACCCAGTACTTC
TRBD1	TRBV11-2	few	16	TRBJ1-1	CASSFRTGRGNTEAFF	TGTGCCAGCAGCTTCCGGACAGGCCGCGGGAACACTGAAGCTTTCTTT
-	TRBV7-8	-	14	TRBJ1-5	CASSLFSQGQPQHF	TGTGCCAGCAGCCTTTTCTCCCAAGGCCAGCCCCAGCATTTT
TRBD2	TRBV5-5	few	17	TRBJ2-3	CASSSSPERGGTDTQYF	TGTGCCAGCAGCTCCTCCCCCGAGCGGGGGGGCACAGATACGCAGTATTTT
TRBD1	TRBV10-3	-	14	TRBJ2-2	CAIRPGGNTGELFF	TGTGCCATCAGGCCAGGGGGGAACACCGGGGAGCTGTTTTTT
-	TRBV10-3	once	14	TRBJ2-2	CAISAGRGTGELFF	TGTGCCATCAGTGCAGGGCGCGGGACCGGGGAGCTGTTTTTT
-	TRBV6-6	-	13	TRBJ2-4	CASRTLSSGIQYF	TGTGCCAGCAGGACACTATCATCCGGCATTCAGTACTTC
-	TRBV18	-	12	TRBJ1-1	CASSPSLSEAFF	TGTGCCAGCTCACCCTCTCTTTCTGAAGCTTTCTTT
-	TRBV7-3	-	15	TRBJ2-3	CASSLTWRVTDTQYF	TGTGCCAGCAGCTTAACGTGGCGGGTCACAGATACGCAGTATTTT
-	TRBV19	-	12	TRBJ1-2	CASRRGGYGYTF	TGTGCCAGCCGAAGGGGTGGCTATGGCTACACCTTC
-	TRBV4-3	-	14	TRBJ1-2	CASSQVQGLHGYTF	TGCGCCAGCAGCCAAGTCCAGGGGCTTCATGGCTACACCTTC
-	TRBV5-1	-	12	TRBJ2-3	CASSLEADTQYF	TGCGCCAGCAGCTTGGAGGCAGATACGCAGTATTTT
-	TRBV5-4	-	15	TRBJ2-3	CASSLGGGSTDTQYF	TGTGCCAGCAGCTTGGGTGGGGGGAGCACAGATACGCAGTATTTT
-	TRBV19	-	12	TRBJ1-5	CASSQGQQPQHF	TGTGCCAGTAGCCAGGGCCAACAGCCCCAGCATTTT
TRBD1	TRBV7-9	-	13	TRBJ1-2	CASGRQGSYGYTF	TGTGCCAGCGGACGACAGGGGTCCTATGGCTACACCTTC
-	TRBV5-6	once	11	TRBJ1-2	CASSFEYGYTF	TGTGCCAGCAGCTTTGAATATGGCTACACCTTC
TRBD2	TRBV13	-	16	TRBJ2-3	CASSLGRLAGGSMQYF	TGTGCCAGCAGCTTAGGGAGACTAGCGGGGGGGTCCATGCAGTATTTT
-	TRBV10-3	-	12	TRBJ2-5	CATGKGGETQYF	TGTGCCACGGGGAAGGGTGGAGAGACCCAGTACTTC
TRBD1	TRBV11-2	-	12	TRBJ1-2	CASSQTGGDYTF	TGTGCCAGCAGCCAGACAGGGGGGGACTACACCTTC
-	TRBV11-2	few	13	TRBJ1-1	CASSLQGLTEAFF	TGTGCCAGCAGCCTACAGGGTTTGACTGAAGCTTTCTTT
-	TRBV10-3	-	12	TRBJ2-3	CAISEDSDTQYF	TGTGCCATCAGTGAGGACTCGGATACGCAGTATTTT
TRBD1	TRBV11-2	once	16	TRBJ1-4	CASSPSSGGFNEKLFF	TGTGCCAGCAGCCCGTCGTCAGGGGGATTTAATGAAAAACTGTTTTTT
-	TRBV4-3	-	15	TRBJ1-5	CASSQARAGNQPQHF	TGCGCCAGCAGCCAAGCCAGGGCGGGCAATCAGCCCCAGCATTTT
-	TRBV18	few	15	TRBJ1-2	CASSSDGPRGYGYTF	TGTGCCAGCTCATCCGATGGACCGAGGGGCTATGGCTACACCTTC
TRBD1	TRBV5-1	-	16	TRBJ2-7	CASSPRQGPSSYEQYF	TGCGCCAGCAGCCCGAGACAGGGACCGAGCTCCTACGAGCAGTACTTC
TRBD2	TRBV27	-	19	TRBJ2-3	CASSPLHAWEAGRTDTQYF	TGTGCCAGCAGCCCCCTTCATGCTTGGGAAGCGGGGCGCACAGATACGCAGTATTTT
TRBD2	TRBV27	-	17	TRBJ2-3	CASRTLGREDSTDTQYF	TGTGCCAGCCGTACCCTAGGGAGGGAAGATAGCACAGATACGCAGTATTTT